Following are 28 T cell receptor beta chains from one sample sequenced in a study of T cells in Graves' hyperthyroidism and ophthalmopathy. RNA transcripts gave rise to amplified TCR beta CDR3 regions. First-round RT-PCR targeting the TCR CDR3 was performed with the HTBI primer set. MiXCR, applied by TCRdb to the multiplex PCR reads, yields one record per CDR3 protein. The sample carries around 600,000 distinct CDR3 sequences, about 45% recorded once. Sequencing was performed on peripheral blood or thyroid tissue (not recorded which). These receptors were taken from an adult man with Graves' disease, either hyperthyroidism or ophthalmopathy (not recorded which).

This clonotype showed up just a few times. The rearrangement joins TRBV2 to TRBJ1-5; D gene ambiguous. Trimming pared 8 bases from V and 1 base from J, leaving 6 bases between. CDR1 is SNHLY, CDR2 FYNNEI, per germline. The CDR3 extends over 12 amino acids. DNA of the CDR3: TGTGCCAGCGGGAGGAGCAATCAGCCCCAGCATTTT. Translated: CASGRSNQPQHF.

The sample holds a few counts of this clonotype. The rearrangement links TRBV7-9 to TRBJ2-7, with TRBD1 identical over 11 bases. The CDR3 has 16 amino acids. The germline V gene encodes CDR1 SEHNR and CDR2 FQNEAQ (reference sequence). Germline trimming cut 1 base from V and 3 bases from J; bases unmatched to any gene: 5. The CDR3 nucleotides are TGTGCCAGCAGCTTAGACCGGGACAGGGGGGACTACGAGCAGTACTTC. Translating gives CASSLDRDRGDYEQYF.

For this clonotype: Likely a read error: the CDR3 ends without its conserved phenylalanine or tryptophan. The rearrangement uses TRBV7-9 and TRBJ1-2; tentatively, D is TRBD1 (6 bases). Germline lookup yields CDR1 SEHNR and CDR2 FQNEAQ (reference sequence). V shed 2 bases and J shed 4 bases, with 14 bases lying between them. This CDR3 has 15 residues. Here the CDR3 reads CASSLLAGAPYGYTL. In nucleotides, the CDR3 is TGTGCCAGCAGCTTACTGGCGGGGGCACCCTATGGCTACACCCTC.

This clonotype showed up many times. The J gene is TRBJ1-2, the V gene TRBV19; a weak D match, TRBD1 (5 bases). Trimming pared 5 bases from V and 6 bases from J, leaving 16 bases between. CDR1 is LNHDA, CDR2 SQIVND, per germline (reference sequence). The CDR3 runs to 14 residues. DNA for the CDR3: TGTGCCAGTAGTGATCTGGGAAGGGGAGATGGCTACACCTTC. It specifies CASSDLGRGDGYTF.

The chain is built from TRBV15 and TRBJ1-2; possible D gene TRBD1, 5 bases. Germline lookup yields CDR1 LNHNV and CDR2 YYDKDF (reference sequence). Trimming stripped 3 bases from V and 3 bases from J, with 11 bases between. CDR3 size: 14 residues. In DNA form, the CDR3 reads TGTGCCACCAGCAGGGGGGGTGGGTACTATGGCTACACCTTC. Protein sequence: CATSRGGGYYGYTF.

Ten or more counts support this clonotype. The chain joins TRBV2 to TRBJ1-1; D is undetermined. The V end lost 10 bases, the J end lost 0 bases, and 15 bases lay between the germline ends. The CDR3 totals 14 residues. Germline CDR1 and CDR2: SNHLY and FYNNEI. The DNA of the CDR3 is TGTGCCACCCGGGCAGTGGGGATGAACACTGAAGCTTTCTTT. Its protein product is CATRAVGMNTEAFF.

In its sample, this clonotype was seen many times. The gene calls are TRBV19 and TRBJ1-6, with 7 bases that match TRBD1. CDR3 size: 14 residues. Germline values: CDR1 LNHDA, CDR2 SQIVND (reference sequence). The trim removed 6 bases at V and 10 bases at J, leaving 9 bases unmatched. The CDR3 DNA reads TGTGCCAGTAGAGGGACAAGGGGGCCCTCACCCCTCCACTTT. Translation gives CASRGTRGPSPLHF. Full variable domain (outside the CDR3, taken from reference TRBV19 and TRBJ1-6): DGGITQSPKYLFRKEGQNVTLSCEQNLNHDAMYWYRQDPGQGLRLIYYSQIVNDFQKGDIAEGYSVSREKKESFPLTVTSAQKNPTAFYLCASRGTRGPSPLHFGNGTRLTVT.

The chain carries TRBV29-1 and TRBJ1-2, with TRBD1 matching over 8 bases. Germline V gives CDR1 SQVTM, CDR2 ANQGSEA. Germline trimming cut 4 bases from V and 6 bases from J; bases unmatched to any gene: 4. The CDR3 consists of 12 residues. CDR3 region: CSVGGQANGYTF. The CDR3 coding sequence is TGCAGCGTTGGGGGACAGGCGAATGGCTACACCTTC.

This chain connects TRBV6-1 to TRBJ1-2; TRBD1 matches at 8 bases. V was clipped by 8 bases and J by 8 bases; unmatched bases: 7. From germline, CDR1 is MNHNS and CDR2 SASEGT. The CDR3 totals 12 residues. The CDR3 DNA reads TGTGCCAGCCTCGAGGACAGGGACGGCTACACCTTC. Protein product: CASLEDRDGYTF.

This clonotype was seen only once. This chain connects TRBV14 to TRBJ1-1, with 9 bases that match TRBD1. Germline V lookup: CDR1 SGHDN, CDR2 FVKESK. The ends lost 4 bases at V and 6 bases at J; junction bases unmatched: 6. This CDR3 contains 14 residues. In DNA, the CDR3 is TGTGCCAGCAGCCTCACGGACAGGGGACCTGAAGCTTTCTTT. Amino acid sequence: CASSLTDRGPEAFF.

This chain connects TRBV5-2 to TRBJ1-1. TRBV5-2 is an annotated pseudogene. The CDR3 has 12 amino acids. In DNA form, the CDR3 reads TGTGCCTGCAAGCGGGGGAACACTGAAGCTTTCTTT. Protein: CACKRGNTEAFF.

This clonotype has just a few counts. The chain carries TRBV4-1 and TRBJ1-5; 8 nucleotides line up with TRBD1. The junction had 5 bases not matched to a gene; V was cut back by 0 bases and J by 7 bases. The CDR3 is made up of 15 amino acids. Germline CDR1 reads MGHRA; CDR2 reads YSYEKL. The CDR3: CASSQDGTGRQPQHF. The CDR3 DNA reads TGCGCCAGCAGCCAAGATGGGACAGGTAGGCAGCCCCAGCATTTT.

This rearrangement joins TRBV19 to TRBJ1-5, with 8 bases lining up with TRBD1. V was clipped by 9 bases and J by 7 bases; unmatched bases: 14. The germline CDR1 and CDR2 sequences are LNHDA and SQIVND (reference sequence). The length of the CDR3 is 15 residues. CDR3 sequence: CASSSIGQGEQPQHF. The CDR3 coding sequence is TGTGCCAGCAGCTCCATCGGACAGGGTGAACAGCCCCAGCATTTT.

This rearrangement joins TRBV15 to TRBJ2-2, with D possibly being TRBD1 (5 bases). The CDR3 contains 13 residues. Germline CDR1 reads LNHNV; CDR2 reads YYDKDF (reference sequence). V was pared by 1 base and J by 8 bases, with 8 bases between. This chain's CDR3 is CATSRARTGELFF. CDR3 coding DNA: TGTGCCACCAGCAGAGCACGGACAGGGGAGCTGTTTTTT.

V is TRBV29-1 and J is TRBJ2-5, with TRBD2 identical over 7 bases. V lost 6 bases and J lost 5; bases outside the gene matches: 6. The CDR3 is made up of 12 amino acids. In germline, CDR1 is SQVTM, CDR2 ANQGSEA. CDR3 residues: CSVGGSGETQYF. The CDR3 DNA is TGCAGCGTCGGGGGTAGCGGGGAGACCCAGTACTTC.

This clonotype was observed a few times. The chain employs TRBV20-1 and TRBJ1-5, with no clear D. CDR3 size: 13 residues. CDR1 and CDR2 (germline): DFQATT, SNEGSKA (reference sequence). V was cut by 5 bases and J by 3 bases, with 11 bases left in between. CDR3 sequence: CSALNGYNQPQHF. CDR3 DNA sequence: TGCAGTGCTTTGAACGGGTACAATCAGCCCCAGCATTTT.

Comments on this clonotype: It may be a read error: a sequence one base away is much more abundant. The gene calls are TRBV7-4 and TRBJ1-6, with D perhaps TRBD1 (6 bases). The CDR3 spans 14 residues. Germline-derived CDR1 and CDR2 are SGHVT and SQSDAQ. The CDR3 DNA reads TGTGCCAGCAGCAAAGGGGGACTCCCGTCACCCCCCCACTTT. It codes for CASSKGGLPSPPHF.

This clonotype appeared many times. CDR3 protein: CSARRGANEKLFF. DNA of the CDR3: TGCAGTGCTAGGCGTGGAGCTAATGAAAAACTGTTTTTT. The V gene is TRBV20-1, the J gene TRBJ1-4, with D unclear. This CDR3 region has 13 residues. Germline lookup yields CDR1 DFQATT and CDR2 SNEGSKA (reference sequence). V was shortened by 3 bases and J by 3 bases, with 8 bases between the two germline ends.

This clonotype was seen many times. J is TRBJ1-2 and V is TRBV12-3 or TRBV12-4, with TRBD1 matching 7 bases. This CDR3 is 15 amino acids long. With V trimmed by 6 bases and J by 4 bases, 11 bases remained unmatched. The CDR3: CASSPGQARSYGYTF. CDR3 in DNA: TGTGCCAGCAGCCCCGGACAGGCTCGGAGCTATGGCTACACCTTC.

This clonotype has a handful of counts. V gene TRBV24-1 combines with J gene TRBJ1-2, with 12 bases that match TRBD1. Germline V gives CDR1 KGHDR, CDR2 SFDVKD. V lost 7 bases and J lost 6; bases outside the gene matches: 8. This CDR3 contains 15 residues. The CDR3 nucleotides read TGTGCCACCAGCGCCCCGGGACAGGGGGCTGATGGCTACACCTTC. The encoded protein is CATSAPGQGADGYTF.

In this sample, this clonotype turned up once. The genes are TRBV19 and TRBJ2-6; D is possibly TRBD1 (6 bases). This CDR3 has 14 amino acids. Trimming left V 3 bases short and J 4 bases short, with 7 bases between. Germline V gives CDR1 LNHDA, CDR2 SQIVND (reference sequence). CDR3 amino acids: CASSIGTGANVLTF. The CDR3 DNA is TGTGCCAGTAGTATTGGGACAGGGGCCAACGTCCTGACTTTC.

The chain has TRBV24-1 and TRBJ1-5; 9 positions match TRBD1. The CDR3 loop spans 17 amino acids. J was trimmed by 2 bases and V by 5 bases; bases with no gene match: 9. Germline CDR1 and CDR2: KGHDR and SFDVKD. CDR3 nucleotides: TGTGCCACCAGTGTCCTACAGGGGGCCCTTGGCAATCAGCCCCAGCATTTT. Protein sequence: CATSVLQGALGNQPQHF.

The sample holds many counts of this clonotype. The chain joins TRBV9 to TRBJ1-2; D not certain. V lost 0 bases and J 8 bases, leaving 11 bases between the germline ends. The CDR3 is 13 residues long. Per the germline V gene, CDR1 is SGDLS and CDR2 is YYNGEE. The CDR3 sequence is CASSVVAEGGYTF. The CDR3 DNA sequence: TGTGCCAGCAGCGTAGTAGCAGAAGGCGGCTACACCTTC.

The chain combines TRBV19 with TRBJ1-1, with unresolved D. The V end lost 1 base, the J end lost 0 bases, and 6 bases lay between the germline ends. The CDR3 sequence is 14 residues long. The germline CDR1 and CDR2 sequences are LNHDA and SQIVND (reference sequence). DNA for the CDR3: TGTGCCAGTAGTATAGCTCTAATGAACACTGAAGCTTTCTTT. This sequence encodes CASSIALMNTEAFF.

J is TRBJ2-7 and V is TRBV25-1, with TRBD1 matching 11 bases. This CDR3 is 16 amino acids long. The V and J ends lost 2 bases and 5 bases, in that order; junction bases with no gene match: 8. Looked up from germline, CDR1 is MGHDK and CDR2 is SYGVNS. DNA for the CDR3: TGTGCCAGCAGTGAAGTGAGGACAGGGGGCAGGGACGAGCAGTACTTC. Amino acids: CASSEVRTGGRDEQYF.

This CDR3 reads CATSGAGTGEGEKLFF. In DNA, the CDR3 is TGTGCCACCAGTGGAGCTGGTACCGGGGAAGGCGAAAAACTGTTTTTT. This rearrangement joins TRBV24-1 to TRBJ1-4, with D unclear. Looked up from germline, CDR1 is KGHDR and CDR2 is SFDVKD. V gave up 5 bases and J gave up 8 bases, with 20 bases separating them. The CDR3 contains 16 residues.

The rearrangement joins TRBV7-2 to TRBJ2-2, with a possible D match to TRBD1 (5 bases). Per the germline V gene, CDR1 is SGHTA and CDR2 is FQGNSA. The CDR3 runs 11 residues. Trimming pared 5 bases from V and 9 bases from J, leaving 7 bases between. The CDR3 here is CASSQDRELFF. CDR3 bases: TGTGCCAGCAGCCAGGACAGGGAGCTGTTTTTT.

This clonotype turned up a few times. This chain connects TRBV12-3 or TRBV12-4 to TRBJ1-1; a possible D gene is TRBD1 (5 bases). V lost 5 bases and J 0 bases, leaving 13 bases between the germline ends. The CDR3 extends over 15 amino acids. This chain's CDR3 is CASSEAWGMNTEAFF. DNA for the CDR3: TGTGCCAGCAGTGAAGCGTGGGGGATGAACACTGAAGCTTTCTTT.